This TCR beta chain was sequenced during a study of T cells after yellow fever vaccination. About this clonotype itself: What it recognizes is unknown.

Study-level findings and limits: Post-booster samples contained most primary-vaccination clones (around 95% CD4, 70% to 90% CD8). Faster peaking, at day 5 versus 15, marked a secondary response that was weaker. Only a minor proportion of clonotypes was detected across both CD4 and CD8 compartments.

The CDR3 covers 13 residues. V gave up 0 bases and J gave up 1 base, with 4 bases separating them. The germline gives CDR1 GTSNPN, CDR2 SVGIG (reference sequence). Template switching with 5'RACE generated the TCR cDNA and added a universal primer site and UMIs. TCRdb re-called the 5' RACE reads with MiXCR, one entry per CDR3 protein. The sample consists of around 150,000 distinct CDR3 sequences, 6% to 7.5% of them appearing once. This clonotype originated in a man aged 18 to 30 who received the YFV17D yellow fever vaccine. The material was CD4+ T cells sorted from PBMCs, obtained around 5 days after the first yellow fever vaccination. The genes are TRBV30 and TRBJ1-5, with D hard to call. CDR3 DNA sequence: TGTGCCTGGAGTGTACGAAGCAATCAGCCCCAGCATTTT. Translating gives CAWSVRSNQPQHF.